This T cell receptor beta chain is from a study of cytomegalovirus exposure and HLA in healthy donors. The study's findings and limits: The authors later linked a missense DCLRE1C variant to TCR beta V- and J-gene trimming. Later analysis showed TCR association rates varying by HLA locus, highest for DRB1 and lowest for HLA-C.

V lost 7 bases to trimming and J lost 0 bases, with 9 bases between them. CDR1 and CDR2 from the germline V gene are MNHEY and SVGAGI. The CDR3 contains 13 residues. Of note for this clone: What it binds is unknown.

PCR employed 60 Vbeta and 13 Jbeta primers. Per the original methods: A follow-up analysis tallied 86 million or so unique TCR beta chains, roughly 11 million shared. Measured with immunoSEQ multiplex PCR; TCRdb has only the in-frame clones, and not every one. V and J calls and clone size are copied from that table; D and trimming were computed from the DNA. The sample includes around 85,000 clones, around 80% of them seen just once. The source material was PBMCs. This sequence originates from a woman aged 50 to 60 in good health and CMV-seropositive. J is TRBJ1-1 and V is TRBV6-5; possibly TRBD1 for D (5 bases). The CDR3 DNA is TGTGCCAGCAATCAGGGCTTGAACACTGAAGCTTTCTTT. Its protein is CASNQGLNTEAFF.